The 21 T cell receptor beta chains below were found in one sample sequenced in a study of blood T cell repertoires in COVID-19. Assay used: immunoSEQ multiplex PCR; TCRdb lists only in-frame clones, some missing. The sample yields more than 50,000 clones, more than 60% seen once. Sequenced input: peripheral blood. These TCRs come from a woman in her 70s with acute or convalescent COVID-19.

V usage is TRBV12-3 or TRBV12-4 and J usage is TRBJ1-2; 9 bases are a match to TRBD1. This CDR3 region has 12 residues. Trimming cost V 10 bases and J 6 bases; bases outside gene matches: 6. In DNA, the CDR3 is TGTGCCACCCGCCGACAGGGGGATGGCTACACCTTC. This encodes CATRRQGDGYTF.

The chain employs TRBV2 and TRBJ1-5, with TRBD1 matching 8 bases. This CDR3 spans 14 amino acids. The V and J ends lost 7 bases and 7 bases, in that order; junction bases with no gene match: 9. The germline CDR1 and CDR2 sequences are SNHLY and FYNNEI. The CDR3 region is CASNLQGVRQPQHF. The DNA of the CDR3 is TGTGCCAGCAACCTACAGGGGGTTAGGCAGCCCCAGCATTTT.

This chain links TRBV9 with TRBJ1-2; a possible D gene is TRBD1 (5 bases). CDR1 is SGDLS and CDR2 is YYNGEE in the germline V gene. Trimming removed 4 bases at V and 0 bases at J, with 16 bases between. This CDR3 is 16 amino acids long. DNA for the CDR3: TGTGCCAGCAGCCATCAAACCGGACAAGCTAACTATGGCTACACCTTC. It translates to CASSHQTGQANYGYTF.

In DNA, the CDR3 is TGTGCCAGCAGCTTAAGCTATAGCAATCAGCCCCAGCATTTT. Encoded protein: CASSLSYSNQPQHF. V is TRBV11-2 and J is TRBJ1-5; no firm D call. Germline values: CDR1 SGHAT, CDR2 FQNNGV. Trimming shortened V by 2 bases and J by 0 bases, and 5 bases separated the two germline ends. This CDR3 is built from 14 residues.

This clone was detected only a few times. The chain recombines TRBV7-8 with TRBJ2-7; a weak D match, TRBD1 (6 bases). Germline V lookup: CDR1 SGHVS, CDR2 FQNEAQ. The CDR3 runs 13 residues. Trimming cost V 8 bases and J 2 bases, with 13 bases left between them. The CDR3 DNA reads as TGTGCCAGCGGCTACAGGGAGACCTACGAGCAGTACTTC. Protein sequence: CASGYRETYEQYF.

The chain links TRBV10-3 to TRBJ2-2; 8 positions agree with TRBD2. Trimming at V came to 4 bases and at J to 2 bases, leaving 3 bases not matched to a gene. CDR1 and CDR2 (germline): ENHRY, SYGVKD. The CDR3 sequence is 15 residues long. The CDR3 loop is CAISGSGGNTGELFF. The DNA for the CDR3 is TGTGCCATCAGTGGAAGCGGGGGAAACACCGGGGAGCTGTTTTTT.

The chain employs TRBV29-1 and TRBJ2-3; D gene unclear. Per germline, CDR1 SQVTM and CDR2 ANQGSEA. The germline V and J ends were trimmed by 2 bases and 1 base, with 4 bases remaining between them. This CDR3 spans 12 amino acids. In nucleotides, the CDR3 is TGCAGCGTTGAAACAGGCACAGATACGCAGTATTTT. This gives the protein CSVETGTDTQYF.

This clone has more than one count but fewer than ten. The V gene is TRBV11-2, the J gene TRBJ2-1, with 15 positions matching TRBD2. The germline gives CDR1 SGHAT, CDR2 FQNNGV. V lost 1 base, J lost 9 bases, and 7 bases stayed unmatched. This CDR3 is 17 amino acids long. The CDR3 DNA follows: TGTGCCAGCAGCTTAGCAGTGGGACTAGCGGGGGGTGGTGAGCAGTTCTTC. Its translation is CASSLAVGLAGGGEQFF. The complete variable domain, with remaining parts taken from reference TRBV11-2 and TRBJ2-1, reads EAGVAQSPRYKIIEKRQSVAFWCNPISGHATLYWYQQILGQGPKLLIQFQNNGVVDDSQLPKDRFSAERLKGVDSTLKIQPAKLEDSAVYLCASSLAVGLAGGGEQFFGPGTRLTVL.

The chain joins TRBV5-5 to TRBJ1-5; a weak D match, TRBD1 (6 bases). The CDR3 contains 13 residues. CDR1 is SGHKS, CDR2 YYEKEE, per germline (reference sequence). V was shortened by 3 bases and J by 6 bases, with 10 bases between the two germline ends. This CDR3 reads CASSSRGSQPQHF. In DNA, the CDR3 is TGTGCCAGCAGCTCGAGGGGGAGTCAGCCCCAGCATTTT.

The chain carries TRBV3-1 (or the pseudogene TRBV3-2) and TRBJ2-4; D is unresolved. V gave up 1 base and J gave up 6 bases, with 13 bases separating them. CDR3 size: 15 residues. Germline CDR1 and CDR2: LGHDT and YNNKEL (reference sequence). The CDR3 reads CASSQVGQLGNIQYF. DNA for the CDR3: TGTGCCAGCAGCCAAGTGGGCCAGCTGGGAAACATTCAGTACTTC.

The chain joins TRBV6-5 to TRBJ2-5, with a tentative D call TRBD1 (6 bases). In germline, CDR1 is MNHEY, CDR2 SVGAGI. The length of the CDR3 is 14 residues. Trimming pared 3 bases from V and 4 bases from J, leaving 12 bases between. The CDR3 here is CASSYYGQRETQYF. CDR3 bases: TGTGCCAGCAGTTATTACGGACAGAGAGAGACCCAGTACTTC.

V is TRBV5-1 and J is TRBJ2-7, with 11 bases lining up with TRBD1. Per germline, CDR1 SGHRS and CDR2 YFSETQ. The CDR3 has 16 amino acids. Trimming removed 4 bases from V and 2 bases from J; junction bases left unmatched: 8. The CDR3 spells CASSRTGGPGPYEQYF. CDR3 coding DNA: TGCGCCAGCAGCAGGACAGGGGGCCCAGGGCCCTACGAGCAGTACTTC.

This chain joins TRBV2 and TRBJ2-2, with a possible D match to TRBD1 (6 bases). The V gene lost 8 bases and the J gene lost 4 bases, with 17 bases spanning the gap. CDR3 size: 15 residues. Germline lookup yields CDR1 SNHLY and CDR2 FYNNEI. DNA of the CDR3: TGTGCCAGCGACCCTCAGGGGATGGGCACCGGGGAGCTGTTTTTT. This gives the protein CASDPQGMGTGELFF.

CDR3 residues: CAITEGAPAEQFF. CDR3 DNA: TGTGCCATCACAGAGGGGGCCCCAGCTGAGCAGTTCTTC. The chain employs TRBV10-3 and TRBJ2-1; TRBD1 matches at 7 bases. This CDR3 contains 13 residues. With V trimmed by 7 bases and J by 9 bases, 9 bases remained unmatched. In germline, CDR1 is ENHRY, CDR2 SYGVKD.

This clone appeared a few times. CDR3 loop: CASSLVPQPNTGELFF. DNA for the CDR3: TGTGCCAGCAGCTTAGTGCCACAGCCGAACACCGGGGAGCTGTTTTTT. This sequence joins TRBV7-2 and TRBJ2-2; D gene uncertain. V lost 1 base and J lost 0, with 9 bases in between. CDR3 length: 16 residues. Per germline, CDR1 SGHTA and CDR2 FQGNSA.

The chain couples TRBV14 to TRBJ1-1; D unresolved. Trimming stripped 0 bases from V and 1 base from J, with 9 bases between. Germline V gives CDR1 SGHDN, CDR2 FVKESK. The CDR3 runs 15 residues. The CDR3 DNA is TGTGCCAGCAGCCAAGACCAGAAACCGAACACTGAAGCTTTCTTT. Amino acid sequence: CASSQDQKPNTEAFF.

V and J are TRBV2 and TRBJ2-1; weak D call: TRBD1 (5 bases). Germline lookup yields CDR1 SNHLY and CDR2 FYNNEI. V was pared by 7 bases and J by 3 bases, with 16 bases between. CDR3 size: 15 residues. The DNA for the CDR3 is TGTGCCAGCAAGACAGAGCGCCTAAACTACAATGAGCAGTTCTTC. Amino acid sequence: CASKTERLNYNEQFF. Full variable domain (rest looked up from reference TRBV2 and TRBJ2-1): EPEVTQTPSHQVTQMGQEVILRCVPISNHLYFYWYRQILGQKVEFLVSFYNNEISEKSEIFDDQFSVERPDGSNFTLKIRSTKLEDSAMYFCASKTERLNYNEQFFGPGTRLTVL.

This chain joins TRBV3-1 (or the pseudogene TRBV3-2) and TRBJ1-2; 9 nucleotides line up with TRBD1. Germline assignment: CDR1 LGHDT and CDR2 YNNKEL (reference sequence). V dropped 0 bases and J dropped 7; count of bases not matched to a gene: 6. This CDR3 has 15 amino acids. The CDR3 sequence is CASSQDRDRVGGYTF. The CDR3 DNA reads as TGTGCCAGCAGCCAAGATAGGGACAGGGTTGGTGGCTACACCTTC.

This chain joins TRBV12-3 or TRBV12-4 and TRBJ1-1; D uncertain. CDR3 length equals 13 residues. V lost 3 bases and J 0 bases, leaving 5 bases between the germline ends. This CDR3 is CASSFRMNTEAFF. The CDR3 nucleotides read TGTGCCAGCAGTTTCAGGATGAACACTGAAGCTTTCTTT.

V usage is TRBV6-6 and J usage is TRBJ1-2, with 8 positions matching TRBD1. This CDR3 spans 16 amino acids. The V and J ends lost 5 bases and 0 bases, in that order; junction bases with no gene match: 8. Germline CDR1 is MNHNY and CDR2 is SVGAGI (reference sequence). CDR3 DNA sequence: TGTGCCAGCAGTCCCCGCGGACAGGGAGCTAACTATGGCTACACCTTC. Translating gives CASSPRGQGANYGYTF.

V gene TRBV5-1 combines with J gene TRBJ2-2; unclear D gene. The germline V gene has CDR1 SGHRS and CDR2 YFSETQ. The V gene lost 0 bases and the J gene lost 1 base, with 7 bases spanning the gap. The CDR3 is made up of 15 amino acids. The CDR3 reads CASSLGQLNTGELFF. CDR3 DNA sequence: TGCGCCAGCAGCTTGGGACAACTGAACACCGGGGAGCTGTTTTTT.